This T cell receptor (beta chain) was identified in a study of cytomegalovirus exposure and HLA in healthy donors. 13 Jbeta primers and 60 Vbeta primers were used for the PCR. Some clones are missing from TCRdb's copy, which holds only in-frame ones; the method was immunoSEQ multiplex PCR. This sample has over 150,000 clones, with around 74% found just once. The study, taken as a whole, reports: Most sequenced TCRs were rare (though some public TCRs occurred in many donors). Common viral pathogens were later found to be apparently linked to several of the most significant clusters. Accurate prediction of HLA-A and HLA-B alleles (for most subjects) was reportedly achieved from TCR beta sequences.

This CDR3 is built from 16 residues. Germline CDR1 and CDR2: MNHNY and SVGAGI (reference sequence). Trimming cost V 5 bases and J 0 bases, with 14 bases left between them. In its sample, this clone was seen a few times. Its antigen is undetermined. The receptor's source is a girl aged 5-17 years in good health and CMV-seropositive. What was sequenced was PBMCs. V and J are TRBV6-6 and TRBJ1-3; maybe TRBD1 (5 bases). DNA of the CDR3: TGTGCCAGCAGTACGCGGGGGGTTTCCTCTGGAAACACCATATATTTT. Its translation: CASSTRGVSSGNTIYF.